This TCR beta chain was recovered during a study of post-analysis software for immune sequencing data. Study results and limitations: Multiple sclerosis was associated with a significant reduction in normalized Chao1 diversity relative to controls. Four to six TRBV segments (TRBV5-6, TRBV5-1 and TRBV20-1 among them) occurred more frequently in patients than in controls.

TCR beta libraries were prepared from cDNA with unique molecular identifiers. Roughly 500,000 cDNA molecules were obtained from around 1 to 9.1 million T cells. A single record per CDR3 protein comes from TCRdb applying MiXCR to the PCR reads. Here the sample spans approximately 730,000 distinct CDR3 sequences, approximately 44% being singletons. This clonotype has only a few counts. Its antigen is undetermined. This CDR3 has 15 residues. J is TRBJ2-4 and V is TRBV12-3 or TRBV12-4; 11 nucleotides line up with TRBD2. The J call may be mistaken, given a closer DNA end match to TRBJ2-5. Sequencing was done on a sample of blood. The sequence came from a girl aged 5 to 17 with multiple sclerosis. CDR3 sequence reads: CASTSGTSGKETQYF. The CDR3 coding sequence is TGTGCCAGCACCTCCGGGACTAGCGGCAAAGAGACCCAGTACTTC.